The source of this T cell receptor beta chain is a study of blood T cell repertoires in COVID-19. On the study more broadly: Researchers got acute and convalescent COVID-19 samples from the United States, Italy and Spain. The cDNA or gDNA used as material had been derived from T cells, B-cell-depleted T cells, or PBMCs.

This clone was counted once. Original processing methods: Reference gene primer amplification gave estimated nucleated cell counts. Repertoires were generated with immunoSEQ multiplex PCR, while TCRdb's copy carries only in-frame clones and drops some. The V and J calls and clone size are taken from that table; D and trimming were inferred from the DNA. Of 240,000 or so clones in the sample, around three quarters were seen once. V lost 4 bases and J 1 base, leaving 11 bases between the germline ends. The CDR3 covers 14 residues. Per the germline V gene, CDR1 is SGHKS and CDR2 is YYEKEE (reference sequence).

The chain recombines TRBV5-5 with TRBJ1-2, with a weak D call TRBD1 (6 bases). Sequences were obtained from peripheral blood. The source of this sequence is a woman at least 80 years old with acute or convalescent COVID-19. The CDR3 loop is CASSRDIDNYGYTF. The CDR3 region has the DNA TGTGCCAGCAGCCGGGACATAGATAACTATGGCTACACCTTC.